Shown below are 30 T cell receptor beta chains from a single sample sequenced in a study of T cells in Graves' hyperthyroidism and ophthalmopathy. The TCR beta CDR3 regions underwent amplification using RNA transcripts as the source. Primed by the HTBI set, a first-round RT-PCR was run on the TCR CDR3. TCRdb used MiXCR to reprocess the multiplex PCR reads, holding one entry per CDR3 protein. Here the sample spans around 760,000 distinct CDR3 sequences, around 40% being singletons. Material: blood. Every receptor here comes from a woman in her forties with Graves' hyperthyroidism.

The rearrangement links TRBV12-3 or TRBV12-4 to TRBJ2-2, with 7 bases that match TRBD1. CDR3 length: 16 amino acids. V was clipped by 4 bases and J by 3 bases; unmatched bases: 8. CDR3 residues: CASSSSGQEDTGELFF. CDR3 sequence (DNA): TGTGCCAGCAGTTCCTCAGGACAGGAGGACACCGGGGAGCTGTTTTTT.

The sample holds a few counts of this clonotype. V and J are TRBV12-3 or TRBV12-4 and TRBJ1-2, with D unclear. V lost 6 bases and J lost 4, with 15 bases in between. CDR3 size: 14 residues. DNA of the CDR3: TGTGCCAGCAGCCAAGATTGGTCAGCCTATGGCTACACCTTC. This translates into CASSQDWSAYGYTF.

This clonotype was counted only a few times. This sequence joins TRBV7-9 and TRBJ2-3, with 11 bases that match TRBD2. Germline V CDR1 and CDR2: SEHNR, FQNEAQ (reference sequence). The CDR3 runs to 15 residues. Losses at the gene ends were 1 base for V and 4 bases for J; bases not matched to a gene: 1. This CDR3 reads CASSLVAGGPDTQYF. CDR3 sequence (DNA): TGTGCCAGCAGCTTAGTAGCGGGGGGGCCAGATACGCAGTATTTT. The whole variable domain, filled in from reference TRBV7-9 and TRBJ2-3, reads DTGVSQNPRHKITKRGQNVTFRCDPISEHNRLYWYRQTLGQGPEFLTYFQNEAQLEKSRLLSDRFSAERPKGSFSTLEIQRTEQGDSAMYLCASSLVAGGPDTQYFGPGTRLTVL.

V is TRBV14 and J is TRBJ1-1, with D possibly matching TRBD1 (5 bases). This CDR3 contains 15 residues. Germline CDR1 SGHDN, CDR2 FVKESK. Deletions cut 6 bases from V and 0 bases from J, with 14 bases between. The CDR3 reads CASSSTGGMNTEAFF. The CDR3 coding sequence is TGTGCCAGCAGTTCTACGGGGGGTATGAACACTGAAGCTTTCTTT. Complete variable domain (other parts from reference TRBV14 and TRBJ1-1): EAGVTQFPSHSVIEKGQTVTLRCDPISGHDNLYWYRRVMGKEIKFLLHFVKESKQDESGMPNNRFLAERTGGTYSTLKVQPAELEDSGVYFCASSSTGGMNTEAFFGQGTRLTVV.

This chain links TRBV6-1 with TRBJ1-6; D may be TRBD1 (6 bases). The length of the CDR3 is 19 residues. The V end lost 0 bases, the J end lost 0 bases, and 15 bases lay between the germline ends. CDR1 is MNHNS, CDR2 SASEGT, per germline. The CDR3 DNA is TGTGCCAGCAGTGAAGCTTCGACCAGGGGAGTCTCCTATAATTCACCCCTCCACTTT. This translates into CASSEASTRGVSYNSPLHF.

The rearrangement uses TRBV9 and TRBJ1-2, with unresolved D. The germline V gene encodes CDR1 SGDLS and CDR2 YYNGEE. Trimming removed 4 bases at V and 1 base at J, with 17 bases between. The CDR3 runs to 16 residues. The chain's CDR3 is CASSSPKDRGNYGYTF. The CDR3 coding sequence is TGTGCCAGCAGCTCCCCAAAGGATCGGGGTAACTATGGCTACACCTTC.

CDR3 protein: CASTPHPGYYEQYF. CDR3 coding DNA: TGTGCCAGCACTCCCCACCCCGGCTACTACGAGCAGTACTTC. The chain links TRBV6-1 to TRBJ2-7; D is undetermined. CDR3 length: 14 amino acids. The germline CDR1 and CDR2 sequences are MNHNS and SASEGT. V lost 7 bases and J lost 3, with 16 bases in between.

The sample holds a few counts of this clonotype. This chain connects TRBV7-9 to TRBJ2-5; possibly TRBD1 for D (6 bases). The last part of the DNA fits TRBJ2-1 better; the J call may be wrong. The germline V gene encodes CDR1 SEHNR and CDR2 FQNEAQ (reference sequence). The CDR3 extends over 13 amino acids. CDR3 sequence (DNA): TGTGCCAGCAGCTTAGGGACAGACAATGAGCAGTTCTTC. This sequence encodes CASSLGTDNEQFF.

This clonotype occurred many times. The CDR3 bases are TGTGCCAGCAGCTCGGCCCCCCGTCCGCAAGGCTACACCTTC. As protein: CASSSAPRPQGYTF. V is TRBV7-9 and J is TRBJ1-2, with no clear D. This CDR3 region has 14 residues. Trimming took off 4 bases at V and 8 bases at J, with 17 bases between the two ends. The germline gives CDR1 SEHNR, CDR2 FQNEAQ (reference sequence).

The chain employs TRBV19 and TRBJ2-5, with a possible D match to TRBD2 (6 bases). This CDR3 has 15 residues. V shed 4 bases and J shed 2 bases, with 14 bases lying between them. CDR1 LNHDA and CDR2 SQIVND come from the germline V gene (reference sequence). In DNA, the CDR3 is TGTGCCAGTAGTAGCAGTTTGGCGGGGCAAGAGACCCAGTACTTC. As protein: CASSSSLAGQETQYF.

The J gene is TRBJ2-5, the V gene TRBV6-1, with D unresolved. V lost 1 base, J lost 3 bases, and 6 bases lay in between. The CDR3 loop spans 13 amino acids. The germline V gene has CDR1 MNHNS and CDR2 SASEGT. DNA for the CDR3: TGTGCCAGCAGTGAAGTGGCGGAAGAGACCCAGTACTTC. It encodes CASSEVAEETQYF.

This clonotype occurred a few times. The chain recombines TRBV6-5 with TRBJ2-2; the D gene is possibly TRBD2 (5 bases). The CDR3 is 14 amino acids. The V gene lost 9 bases and the J gene lost 8 bases, with 19 bases spanning the gap. Germline assignment: CDR1 MNHEY and CDR2 SVGAGI. This chain's CDR3 is CARGLLVPGGELFF. CDR3 DNA: TGTGCCAGAGGATTACTAGTCCCCGGGGGGGAGCTGTTTTTT.

The sample holds many counts of this clonotype. CDR3 in amino acids: CASSVDGGSNQPQHF. Written as DNA, the CDR3 is TGTGCCAGCAGCGTAGACGGGGGTAGCAATCAGCCCCAGCATTTT. The V and J genes are TRBV9 and TRBJ1-5; D perhaps matches TRBD1 (5 bases). CDR3 length: 15 residues. Germline assignment: CDR1 SGDLS and CDR2 YYNGEE. V lost 0 bases and J 0 bases, leaving 7 bases between the germline ends. The full variable domain, in which reference TRBV9 and TRBJ1-5 provide the parts outside the CDR3, is DSGVTQTPKHLITATGQRVTLRCSPRSGDLSVYWYQQSLDQGLQFLIQYYNGEERAKGNILERFSAQQFPDLHSELNLSSLELGDSALYFCASSVDGGSNQPQHFGDGTRLSIL.

This clonotype occurred many times. The CDR3 region is CATSLGVNQPQHF. The CDR3 region has the DNA TGTGCCACCAGCCTAGGAGTCAATCAGCCCCAGCATTTT. V usage is TRBV15 and J usage is TRBJ1-5; D is unresolved. V was clipped by 5 bases and J by 3 bases, with 8 bases between them. CDR1 and CDR2 (germline): LNHNV, YYDKDF (reference sequence). This CDR3 comprises 13 residues.

The sample holds many counts of this clonotype. V usage is TRBV9 and J usage is TRBJ2-5; D may be TRBD2 (5 bases). The CDR3 totals 14 residues. Germline V lookup: CDR1 SGDLS, CDR2 YYNGEE. Trimming shortened V by 4 bases and J by 1 base, and 11 bases separated the two germline ends. The CDR3 here is CASSLSDFQETQYF. The CDR3 DNA reads TGTGCCAGCAGCTTATCGGACTTCCAAGAGACCCAGTACTTC.

The chain is built from TRBV2 and TRBJ2-7; D not resolved. The V end was cut by 7 bases, the J end by 6 bases, with 19 bases between. CDR3 length: 14 amino acids. CDR1 and CDR2 from the germline V gene are SNHLY and FYNNEI. The CDR3, as DNA: TGTGCCAGCACCCCCCGTACGCTAACTGGCGAGCAGTACTTC. The encoded protein is CASTPRTLTGEQYF.

V is TRBV2 and J is TRBJ2-7; D is ambiguous. Looked up from germline, CDR1 is SNHLY and CDR2 is FYNNEI. Trimming cost V 6 bases and J 1 base, with 13 bases left between them. The CDR3 totals 14 residues. The CDR3 DNA is TGTGCCAGCAGCGGCGGAACTGATTCCTACGAGCAGTACTTC. This sequence encodes CASSGGTDSYEQYF. Together with reference TRBV2 and TRBJ2-7, the CDR3 gives the full variable domain: EPEVTQTPSHQVTQMGQEVILRCVPISNHLYFYWYRQILGQKVEFLVSFYNNEISEKSEIFDDQFSVERPDGSNFTLKIRSTKLEDSAMYFCASSGGTDSYEQYFGPGTRLTVT.

This clonotype was seen ten or more times. V and J are TRBV7-9 and TRBJ1-1; TRBD1 aligns across 7 bases. The CDR3 consists of 14 residues. Trimming removed 8 bases from V and 14 bases from J; junction bases left unmatched: 20. CDR1 is SEHNR, CDR2 FQNEAQ, per germline (reference sequence). CDR3 region: CASGTATGVAYTFF. The CDR3 DNA is TGTGCCAGCGGTACTGCCACAGGGGTCGCCTATACGTTCTTT.

The chain links TRBV7-2 to TRBJ1-1; the D gene is possibly TRBD1 (5 bases). This CDR3 is 15 amino acids long. Deletions cut 4 bases from V and 0 bases from J, with 12 bases between. The V gene's germline CDR1 is SGHTA and CDR2 FQGNSA. For the CDR3, the DNA is TGTGCCAGCAGCTCAAACAGGATAATGAACACTGAAGCTTTCTTT. This sequence encodes CASSSNRIMNTEAFF.

The rearrangement uses TRBV5-1 and TRBJ2-5; D gene ambiguous. From germline, CDR1 is SGHRS and CDR2 YFSETQ. V lost 0 bases to trimming and J lost 1 base, with 7 bases between them. This CDR3 spans 14 amino acids. CDR3 coding DNA: TGCGCCAGCAGCTTGGAAGAAACCCAAGAGACCCAGTACTTC. Protein: CASSLEETQETQYF.

Ten or more counts support this clonotype. The genes are TRBV4-3 and TRBJ2-5; D may match TRBD1 or TRBD2 (6 bases each). The CDR3 runs to 15 residues. The germline CDR1 and CDR2 sequences are LGHNA and YSLEER. Trimming left V 0 bases short and J 5 bases short, with 13 bases between. The CDR3, as DNA: TGCGCCAGCAGCCAAGATCGGGGGCTGTCGGAGACCCAGTACTTC. Its translation: CASSQDRGLSETQYF.

This clonotype is medium-sized by share. At one end the junction does not follow the germline gene, possibly because of a read error. The V and J genes are TRBV10-2 and TRBJ1-1, with D perhaps matching TRBD1 (6 bases). The CDR3 contains 12 residues. The germline CDR1 and CDR2 sequences are WSHSY and SAAADI. CDR3 loop: CAGRGRATEAFF. Written as DNA, the CDR3 is TGCGCCGGCAGGGGTCGGGCCACTGAAGCTTTCTTT.

This clonotype has more than one count but fewer than ten. This chain connects TRBV6-5 to TRBJ1-6; 10 bases map to TRBD1. The V gene end was trimmed by 5 bases and the J gene end by 7 bases; junction bases not matched to a gene: 8. CDR3 length equals 16 residues. CDR1 and CDR2 (germline): MNHEY, SVGAGI. CDR3 residues: CASSKPVGQGNSPLHF. The CDR3 DNA reads as TGTGCCAGCAGTAAACCCGTGGGACAGGGGAATTCACCCCTCCACTTT.

This clonotype was seen many times. This chain connects TRBV19 to TRBJ2-7; D remains unclear. Germline CDR1 and CDR2: LNHDA and SQIVND (reference sequence). Trimming cost V 3 bases and J 3 bases, with 6 bases left between them. The CDR3 totals 12 residues. The CDR3 loop reads CASSIPNYEQYF. The CDR3 region has the DNA TGTGCCAGTAGTATCCCTAACTACGAGCAGTACTTC. Combining the CDR3 with reference TRBV19 and TRBJ2-7 gives the whole variable domain DGGITQSPKYLFRKEGQNVTLSCEQNLNHDAMYWYRQDPGQGLRLIYYSQIVNDFQKGDIAEGYSVSREKKESFPLTVTSAQKNPTAFYLCASSIPNYEQYFGPGTRLTVT.

The sample holds a few counts of this clonotype. The chain links TRBV12-3 or TRBV12-4 to TRBJ1-1, with a tentative D call TRBD1 (5 bases). The CDR3 spans 13 residues. V was pared by 1 base and J by 11 bases, with 14 bases between. The CDR3 nucleotides are TGTGCCAGCAGTTTAGGAATCAGGGACGTGGCTTTCTTT. This codes for CASSLGIRDVAFF.

Concerning this clonotype: Sequence at one end of the junction differs from germline and may be a read error. V usage is TRBV7-2 and J usage is TRBJ2-7; no reliable D call. Germline lookup yields CDR1 SGHTA and CDR2 FQGNSA. This CDR3 comprises 13 residues. The CDR3 DNA is TGTGCCAGCAGCTTCTACATAAAGAACGAGCAGAACTTC. This codes for CASSFYIKNEQNF.

This clonotype was seen at least ten times. CDR3 loop: CATSDPGLLKTQYF. The CDR3, as DNA: TGTGCCACCAGTGATCCCGGTCTTCTAAAGACCCAGTACTTC. This chain uses TRBV24-1 with TRBJ2-5; D remains ambiguous. The CDR3 extends over 14 amino acids. Germline assignment: CDR1 KGHDR and CDR2 SFDVKD. The V and J ends lost 3 bases and 6 bases respectively, with 13 bases between them.

This clonotype turned up a few times. The chain couples TRBV11-2 to TRBJ2-7, with a possible D match to TRBD2 (5 bases). The CDR3 length is 16 residues. CDR1 and CDR2 from the germline V gene are SGHAT and FQNNGV. V was pared by 5 bases and J by 4 bases, with 21 bases between. For the CDR3, the DNA is TGTGCCAGCAGCAACACCCCGGGGTCTAGCCCTTACGAGCAGTACTTC. This codes for CASSNTPGSSPYEQYF.

The gene calls are TRBV19 and TRBJ1-2; D gene ambiguous. The CDR3 totals 11 residues. V dropped 6 bases and J dropped 13 bases, with 15 bases sitting between them. Germline V gene lookup returns CDR1 LNHDA and CDR2 SQIVND (reference sequence). Written as DNA, the CDR3 is TGTGCCAGTAGCCGAGGATTGGTTTCCACCTTC. Translating gives CASSRGLVSTF.

As for this clonotype: Being one base from a much bigger clone, this may be a read error. The chain is built from TRBV7-9 and TRBJ2-7; D perhaps matches TRBD1 (5 bases). There are 12 residues in the CDR3. Germline V CDR1 and CDR2: SEHNR, FQNEAQ (reference sequence). This CDR3 is CASSQQGDDQYF. In nucleotides, the CDR3 is TGTGCCAGCAGCCAGCAGGGCGACGACCAGTACTTC.